This note documents a single TCR beta chain sequence. As yet, its antigen is unknown. This sample is drawn from a study of cytomegalovirus exposure and HLA in healthy donors. Study-level information: Earlier sequencing of about 179 million T cells yielded around 100 million unique TCR beta sequences.

In the PCR, 60 Vbeta and 13 Jbeta primers were used. Sequenced by immunoSEQ multiplex PCR; TCRdb stores in-frame clones only, minus some. The sample contains 100,000 to 150,000 clones, 17% of which appear only once. This CDR3 region has 16 residues. The germline CDR1 and CDR2 sequences are LNHNV and YYDKDF (reference sequence). Trimming removed 3 bases from V and 7 bases from J; junction bases left unmatched: 12. Points from the study as a whole: Later on, a genetic analysis was performed. It linked a missense variant in DCLRE1C with V- and J-gene trimming of TCR beta.

The clonotype was recovered from a female donor in good health and CMV-seropositive. V and J are TRBV15 and TRBJ2-7, with 10 positions matching TRBD2. The material sequenced was PBMCs. The CDR3 DNA reads as TGTGCCACCAGCAGGGATATAGCGGGAGGAATGGGGGAGCAGTACTTC. It translates to CATSRDIAGGMGEQYF.